The entry below gives a single T cell receptor beta chain sequence along with its context. The target antigen is unknown. These data originate in a study of cytomegalovirus exposure and HLA in healthy donors. The study, taken as a whole, reports: Previously analyzed data showed that most TCR beta V segments were productive at a frequency of about 87% or about 30%. V- and J-gene trimming of TCR beta was linked (in a later analysis) to a missense DCLRE1C variant.

This CDR3 has 15 residues. V trimming: 4 bases; J trimming: 3 bases; junction bases outside the gene matches: 10. Germline V CDR1 and CDR2: SGDLS, YYNGEE. The PCR ran on 60 Vbeta and 13 Jbeta primers. Here immunoSEQ multiplex PCR was the method, and the copy in TCRdb shows in-frame clones only, minus some. The sample has 200,000 to 250,000 clones; the top ten hold 1.1%. This cohort consisted of healthy bone marrow donors. The chain joins TRBV9 to TRBJ2-7; 7 nucleotides match TRBD1. The sample taken for sequencing was PBMCs. The TCR sequence derives from a girl aged 2 to 10 in good health and CMV-seropositive. CDR3 sequence (DNA): TGTGCCAGCAGCCCCCACCAGACAGGGAACTACGAGCAGTACTTC. Its translation is CASSPHQTGNYEQYF.